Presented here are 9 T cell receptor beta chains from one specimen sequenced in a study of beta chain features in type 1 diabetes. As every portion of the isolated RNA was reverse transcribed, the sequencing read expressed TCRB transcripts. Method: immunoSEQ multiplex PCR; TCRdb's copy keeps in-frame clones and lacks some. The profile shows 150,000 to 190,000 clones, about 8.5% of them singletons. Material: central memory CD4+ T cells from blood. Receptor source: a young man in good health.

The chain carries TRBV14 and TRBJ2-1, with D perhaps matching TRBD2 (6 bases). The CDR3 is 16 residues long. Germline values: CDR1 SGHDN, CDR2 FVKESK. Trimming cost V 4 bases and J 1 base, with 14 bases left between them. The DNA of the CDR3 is TGTGCCAGCAGCCTTTGGTTGGGGGGATCCTACAATGAGCAGTTCTTC. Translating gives CASSLWLGGSYNEQFF.

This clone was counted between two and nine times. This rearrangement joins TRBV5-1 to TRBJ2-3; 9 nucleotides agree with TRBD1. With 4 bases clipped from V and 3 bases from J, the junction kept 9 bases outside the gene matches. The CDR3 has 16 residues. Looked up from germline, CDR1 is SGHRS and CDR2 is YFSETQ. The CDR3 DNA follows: TGCGCCAGCAGCCCGGGACAGGGATTGAGTACAGATACGCAGTATTTT. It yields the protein CASSPGQGLSTDTQYF.

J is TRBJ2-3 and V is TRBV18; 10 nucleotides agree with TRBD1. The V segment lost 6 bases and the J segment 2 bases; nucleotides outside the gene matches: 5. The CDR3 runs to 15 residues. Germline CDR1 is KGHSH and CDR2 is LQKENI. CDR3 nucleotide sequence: TGTGCCAGCTCCCCCGGGACAGGGGTCACAGATACGCAGTATTTT. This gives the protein CASSPGTGVTDTQYF.

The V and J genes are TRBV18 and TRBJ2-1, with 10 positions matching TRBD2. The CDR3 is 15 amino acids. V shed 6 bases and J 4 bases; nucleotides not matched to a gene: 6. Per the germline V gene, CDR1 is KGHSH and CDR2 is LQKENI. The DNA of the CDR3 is TGTGCCAGCTCCCCTAGTAGCGGGGGGTACAATGAGCAGTTCTTC. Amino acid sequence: CASSPSSGGYNEQFF.

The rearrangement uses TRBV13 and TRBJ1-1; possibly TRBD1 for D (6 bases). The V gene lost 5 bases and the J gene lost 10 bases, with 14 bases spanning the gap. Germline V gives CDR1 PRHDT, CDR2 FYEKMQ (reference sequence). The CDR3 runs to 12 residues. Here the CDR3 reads CASSETLRGAFF. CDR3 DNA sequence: TGTGCCAGCAGCGAGACCCTCAGGGGAGCTTTCTTT.

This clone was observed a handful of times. The CDR3 bases are TGTGCCAGCAGTTTATCGGTAGGACAGGGGGCAAGAGAGACCCAGTACTTC. Amino acids: CASSLSVGQGARETQYF. This chain connects TRBV27 to TRBJ2-5; TRBD1 aligns across 11 bases. The CDR3 covers 17 residues. J gave up 4 bases and V 0 bases, and 7 bases lay outside the gene matches. CDR1 MNHEY and CDR2 SMNVEV come from the germline V gene (reference sequence).

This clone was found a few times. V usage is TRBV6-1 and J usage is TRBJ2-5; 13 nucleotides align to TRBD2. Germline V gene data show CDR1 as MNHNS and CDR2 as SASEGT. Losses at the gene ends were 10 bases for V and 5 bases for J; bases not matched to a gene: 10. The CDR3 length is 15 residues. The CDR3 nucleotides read TGTGCCACACTAGAGGGACTAGCGGGATGGGAGACCCAGTACTTC. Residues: CATLEGLAGWETQYF.

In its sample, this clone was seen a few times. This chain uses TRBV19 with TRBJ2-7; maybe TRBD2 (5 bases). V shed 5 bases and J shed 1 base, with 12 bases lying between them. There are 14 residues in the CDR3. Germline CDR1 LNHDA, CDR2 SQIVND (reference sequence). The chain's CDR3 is CASSPGGFSYEQYF. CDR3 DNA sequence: TGTGCCAGTAGTCCTGGCGGGTTTTCCTACGAGCAGTACTTC.

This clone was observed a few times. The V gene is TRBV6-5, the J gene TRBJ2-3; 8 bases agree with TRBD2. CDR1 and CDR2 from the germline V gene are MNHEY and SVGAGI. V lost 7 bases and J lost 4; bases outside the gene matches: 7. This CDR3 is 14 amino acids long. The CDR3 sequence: CASTSGRVADTQYF. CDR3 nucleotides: TGTGCCAGCACCAGCGGGAGAGTGGCAGATACGCAGTATTTT.